A selection of T cell receptor beta chains follows, all from one sample in a study of neurological immune-mediated disorders. TCRdb re-derived calls from the 5' RACE reads in MiXCR, one entry per CDR3 protein. Of about 52,000 distinct CDR3 sequences in the sample, about 3.7% were seen once. The sequenced sample was PBMCs. These receptors were taken from a man between 60 and 70 years old with multiple sclerosis. Both conserved end residues are part of each CDR3. Each record gives: CDR3 protein, V gene, CDR3 length.

CDR3aa: CASSLRSRDRDYGYTF
v_gene: TRBV27
len: 16

CDR3aa: CASSLEARHSSSYEQYF
v_gene: TRBV12-3/TRBV12-4
len: 17

CDR3aa: CASSIQIMNTEAFF
v_gene: TRBV12-3/TRBV12-4
len: 14

CDR3aa: CASSGGGLYNEQFF
v_gene: TRBV5-1
len: 14

CDR3aa: CASSPLGGNTIYF
v_gene: TRBV6-5
len: 13

CDR3aa: CASSLDPVYEQYF
v_gene: TRBV5-1
len: 13

CDR3aa: CASSSQRNTEAFF
v_gene: TRBV7-2
len: 13

CDR3aa: CASSLRLKAEQYF
v_gene: TRBV5-6
len: 13

CDR3aa: CASGMVLNTEAFF
v_gene: TRBV6-1
len: 13

CDR3aa: CASSFRQGDEQFF
v_gene: TRBV7-2
len: 13

CDR3aa: CSARVTSGAKNIQYF
v_gene: TRBV20-1
len: 15

CDR3aa: CASSIDRTNTEAFF
v_gene: TRBV6-1
len: 14

CDR3aa: CASSLQISNYGYTF
v_gene: TRBV7-2
len: 14